Below are 21 T cell receptor beta chains sequenced from a single sample in a study of T cell repertoires in cytomegalovirus infection. TCRdb re-called the reads through MiXCR, storing one row per CDR3 protein. Here the sample spans approximately 97,000 distinct CDR3 sequences, more than 15% being singletons. Sequences were obtained from PBMCs. These receptors were obtained from a human donor in good health (CMV status not recorded). Some clones in this sample may be carry-over from other donors' samples.

This clonotype was picked up a small number of times. J is TRBJ2-2 and V is TRBV5-1; D is possibly TRBD1 or TRBD2 (5 bases each). In germline, CDR1 is SGHRS, CDR2 YFSETQ. Trimming pared 3 bases from V and 2 bases from J, leaving 11 bases between. The CDR3 consists of 15 residues. CDR3 sequence reads: CASSSGRVNTGELFF. The CDR3 coding sequence is TGCGCCAGCAGCTCGGGACGGGTAAACACCGGGGAGCTGTTTTTT.

Only a few counts were recorded for this clonotype. The CDR3 protein is CSAREQETQYF. The CDR3 DNA is TGCAGTGCTAGAGAGCAAGAGACCCAGTACTTC. This chain uses TRBV20-1 with TRBJ2-5; D gene unclear. Per germline, CDR1 DFQATT and CDR2 SNEGSKA (reference sequence). The CDR3 is made up of 11 amino acids. Trimming cost V 0 bases and J 2 bases, with 1 base left between them.

This clonotype turned up a few times. The V gene is TRBV6-5, the J gene TRBJ1-6; TRBD1 matches at 9 bases. The CDR3 extends over 15 amino acids. V was pared by 1 base and J by 9 bases, with 4 bases of the junction left unmatched. Germline V gene lookup returns CDR1 MNHEY and CDR2 SVGAGI. CDR3 protein: CASSYLGQGSSPLHF. The CDR3 region has the DNA TGTGCCAGCAGTTACTTGGGACAGGGAAGTTCACCCCTCCACTTT.

The chain couples TRBV28 to TRBJ2-5; 7 bases fit TRBD1. The CDR3 has 14 residues. V trimming: 5 bases; J trimming: 5 bases; junction bases outside the gene matches: 8. CDR1 MDHEN and CDR2 SYDVKM come from the germline V gene. The CDR3 region is CASSPQTGLETQYF. As DNA, the CDR3 is TGTGCCAGCAGTCCCCAGACAGGGTTGGAGACCCAGTACTTC.

This clonotype has more than one count but fewer than ten. The chain recombines TRBV27 with TRBJ2-1; TRBD1 might be the D (5 bases). Trimming left V 2 bases short and J 7 bases short, with 9 bases between. Per the germline V gene, CDR1 is MNHEY and CDR2 is SMNVEV (reference sequence). The CDR3 is made up of 13 amino acids. CDR3 region: CASSLARDNEQFF. The CDR3 DNA is TGTGCCAGCAGTTTAGCCAGGGATAATGAGCAGTTCTTC.

The V call is TRBV14, the J call TRBJ2-2; D is unclear. Germline CDR1 SGHDN, CDR2 FVKESK. The CDR3 runs to 14 residues. The V end was cut by 1 base, the J end by 4 bases, with 7 bases between. The DNA of the CDR3 is TGTGCCAGCAGCCAAGGGTCAATCACCGGGGAGCTGTTTTTT. It yields the protein CASSQGSITGELFF.

V gene TRBV29-1 combines with J gene TRBJ1-1; 8 bases map to TRBD1. This CDR3 is built from 12 residues. Germline V gene sequence: CDR1 SQVTM, CDR2 ANQGSEA. With V trimmed by 5 bases and J by 5 bases, 4 bases remained unmatched. This CDR3 is CSVRQGYTEAFF. CDR3 bases: TGCAGCGTTAGACAGGGGTATACTGAAGCTTTCTTT.

Many counts were recorded for this clonotype. The rearrangement joins TRBV2 to TRBJ1-5; D is ambiguous. Looked up from germline, CDR1 is SNHLY and CDR2 is FYNNEI. V was pared by 7 bases and J by 0 bases, with 10 bases between. CDR3 length: 14 amino acids. CDR3 nucleotide sequence: TGTGCCAGCAAAAACAGCTATAGCAATCAGCCCCAGCATTTT. This gives the protein CASKNSYSNQPQHF.

This clonotype was observed many times. The rearrangement joins TRBV7-8 to TRBJ2-3; 9 nucleotides line up with TRBD1. The V segment lost 3 bases and the J segment 4 bases; nucleotides outside the gene matches: 8. The germline CDR1 and CDR2 sequences are SGHVS and FQNEAQ. There are 16 residues in the CDR3. In DNA form, the CDR3 reads TGTGCCAGCAGCTTTCACAGGGGGCGTTCGTCAGATACGCAGTATTTT. The encoded protein is CASSFHRGRSSDTQYF. The complete variable domain, with remaining parts taken from reference TRBV7-8 and TRBJ2-3, reads GAGVSQSPRYKVAKRGQDVALRCDPISGHVSLFWYQQALGQGPEFLTYFQNEAQLDKSGLPSDRFFAERPEGSVSTLKIQRTQQEDSAVYLCASSFHRGRSSDTQYFGPGTRLTVL.

The chain has TRBV6-2 or TRBV6-3 and TRBJ2-7; 8 bases are a match to TRBD1. Germline V CDR1 and CDR2: MNHEY, SVGEGT. CDR3 length: 15 amino acids. Trimming at V came to 2 bases and at J to 2 bases, leaving 5 bases not matched to a gene. This CDR3 reads CASSYPPDRAYEQYF. CDR3 coding DNA: TGTGCCAGCAGTTACCCCCCGGACAGGGCCTACGAGCAGTACTTC.

This clonotype was seen repeatedly, ten times or more. This chain links TRBV7-2 with TRBJ2-7; TRBD2 is a possible D gene (5 bases). The CDR3 loop spans 14 amino acids. Trimming stripped 5 bases from V and 1 base from J, with 12 bases between. Germline V gene sequence: CDR1 SGHTA, CDR2 FQGNSA. CDR3 region: CASSTRTGSYEQYF. In DNA, the CDR3 is TGTGCCAGCAGCACCCGGACGGGATCCTACGAGCAGTACTTC.

CDR3 bases: TGTGCCAGCAGACCTGGGGGGGATGAGCAGTTCTTC. Its translation: CASRPGGDEQFF. The chain employs TRBV28 and TRBJ2-1; 7 nucleotides align to TRBD2. CDR1 MDHEN and CDR2 SYDVKM come from the germline V gene. There are 12 residues in the CDR3. J was trimmed by 8 bases and V by 6 bases; bases with no gene match: 4.

In this sample, this clonotype turned up many times. V and J are TRBV12-3 or TRBV12-4 and TRBJ1-3; D is perhaps TRBD1 (5 bases). Trimming removed 5 bases from V and 0 bases from J, with 14 bases in between. This CDR3 is built from 16 residues. The CDR3 bases are TGTGCCAGCAGTCGGACACTTACCATCTCTGGAAACACCATATATTTT. It yields the protein CASSRTLTISGNTIYF.

V and J are TRBV19 and TRBJ1-2, with 9 bases that match TRBD1. The CDR3 consists of 13 residues. Germline-derived CDR1 and CDR2 are LNHDA and SQIVND (reference sequence). J gave up 1 base and V 9 bases, and 3 bases lay outside the gene matches. The CDR3 loop reads CASAGQGNYGYTF. CDR3 DNA sequence: TGTGCCAGCGCGGGACAGGGTAACTATGGCTACACCTTC.

There are a few counts of this clonotype. This chain links TRBV9 with TRBJ2-5; 8 bases line up with TRBD2. After removal of 1 base from V and 1 base from J, the junction contained 6 bases not matched to a gene. The germline gives CDR1 SGDLS, CDR2 YYNGEE. The CDR3 length is 16 residues. The CDR3 DNA is TGTGCCAGCAGCGTATCCCCCACTAGCGGCCAAGAGACCCAGTACTTC. It is translated as CASSVSPTSGQETQYF. The whole variable domain, remainder taken from reference TRBV9 and TRBJ2-5, is DSGVTQTPKHLITATGQRVTLRCSPRSGDLSVYWYQQSLDQGLQFLIQYYNGEERAKGNILERFSAQQFPDLHSELNLSSLELGDSALYFCASSVSPTSGQETQYFGPGTRLLVL.

This clonotype turned up a few times. V usage is TRBV29-1 and J usage is TRBJ1-5; 7 bases are shared with TRBD1. The CDR3 loop spans 13 amino acids. Germline V gives CDR1 SQVTM, CDR2 ANQGSEA. J was trimmed by 5 bases and V by 6 bases; bases with no gene match: 7. This CDR3 reads CSVRQGSDQPQHF. The CDR3 DNA reads as TGCAGCGTGCGACAGGGCTCCGATCAGCCCCAGCATTTT.

Within the sample, this clonotype is large (0.1 to 1%). The rearrangement uses TRBV28 and TRBJ2-2; possibly TRBD1 or TRBD2 for D (5 bases each). The CDR3 sequence is 20 residues long. Germline V lookup: CDR1 MDHEN, CDR2 SYDVKM. V lost 4 bases to trimming and J lost 2 bases, with 26 bases between them. CDR3 coding DNA: TGTGCCAGCAGTTCCCGGTGGGACGACGCGCCAGTAAGCAACACCGGGGAGCTGTTTTTT. It yields the protein CASSSRWDDAPVSNTGELFF.

This clonotype was seen ten or more times. The chain has TRBV7-2 and TRBJ2-3; D perhaps matches TRBD2 (6 bases). Germline CDR1 SGHTA, CDR2 FQGNSA. This CDR3 region has 13 residues. V was trimmed by 4 bases and J by 8 bases, leaving 13 bases between them. The CDR3 DNA reads as TGTGCCAGCAGCTCCGGGGGAGGAGTTACGCAGTATTTT. Translating gives CASSSGGGVTQYF.

Only a few counts were recorded for this clonotype. The chain joins TRBV2 to TRBJ2-3; no clear D gene. The germline CDR1 and CDR2 sequences are SNHLY and FYNNEI. The CDR3 extends over 11 amino acids. The V and J ends lost 5 bases and 5 bases respectively, with 5 bases between them. The CDR3 here is CASSQQDTQYF. Written as DNA, the CDR3 is TGTGCCAGCAGTCAGCAAGATACGCAGTATTTT.

This clonotype occurred many times. V usage is TRBV27 and J usage is TRBJ1-5; D ambiguous. The germline gives CDR1 MNHEY, CDR2 SMNVEV (reference sequence). CDR3 length: 15 residues. V was pared by 5 bases and J by 0 bases, with 11 bases between. As DNA, the CDR3 is TGTGCCAGCAGTCTAGCATGGGGTAGCAATCAGCCCCAGCATTTT. Its translation: CASSLAWGSNQPQHF.

This clonotype was observed a handful of times. V and J are TRBV6-6 and TRBJ2-1; no clear D gene. Trimming cost V 5 bases and J 5 bases, with 7 bases left between them. CDR1 and CDR2 from the germline V gene are MNHNY and SVGAGI (reference sequence). This CDR3 region has 12 residues. The CDR3, as DNA: TGTGCCAGCAGTCCGTCCGACAATGAGCAGTTCTTC. This sequence encodes CASSPSDNEQFF.